This is a list of T cell receptor beta chains from one sample in a study of T cells in Graves' hyperthyroidism and ophthalmopathy. TCRdb redid the calling of the multiplex PCR reads with MiXCR, one entry per CDR3 protein. The sample contains 300,000 to 350,000 distinct CDR3 sequences, 11% to 15% of which appear only once. The sequenced material came from blood. Receptor source: a woman between 25 and 40 years old with Graves' hyperthyroidism. The CDR3 runs from the conserved cysteine through the conserved F or W. The order of the fields is D gene, clone size, V gene, J gene, CDR3 protein, CDR3 DNA. D genes are given only for firm matches. Some rows mark clone size as missing; the rest say once, few, many or name a class of expanded clone.

D gene: NA
clone size: NA
V gene: TRBV5-5
J gene: TRBJ2-1
CDR3 protein: CASSSTFGDEQFF
CDR3 DNA: TGTGCCAGCAGTTCGACGTTTGGGGATGAGCAGTTCTTC

D gene: NA
clone size: many
V gene: TRBV24-1
J gene: TRBJ1-5
CDR3 protein: CATSDVHSNQPQHF
CDR3 DNA: TGTGCCACCAGTGATGTGCATAGCAATCAGCCCCAGCATTTT

D gene: TRBD1
clone size: many
V gene: TRBV12-3/TRBV12-4
J gene: TRBJ1-3
CDR3 protein: CASTLSGTAGNTIYF
CDR3 DNA: TGTGCCAGCACCCTCAGTGGGACAGCCGGAAACACCATATATTTT

D gene: NA
clone size: many
V gene: TRBV28
J gene: TRBJ2-2
CDR3 protein: CASSFFGGGELFF
CDR3 DNA: TGTGCCAGCAGTTTTTTCGGGGGCGGGGAGCTGTTTTTT

D gene: NA
clone size: few
V gene: TRBV7-6
J gene: TRBJ2-7
CDR3 protein: CASSSSQSSYEQYF
CDR3 DNA: TGTGCCAGCAGCTCGAGCCAGAGCTCCTACGAGCAGTACTTC

D gene: NA
clone size: NA
V gene: TRBV7-9
J gene: TRBJ1-2
CDR3 protein: CASSSGGVGPYGYTF
CDR3 DNA: TGTGCCAGCAGCTCCGGGGGGGTTGGTCCTTATGGCTACACCTTC

D gene: NA
clone size: many
V gene: TRBV11-2
J gene: TRBJ2-5
CDR3 protein: CASSSRGRETQYF
CDR3 DNA: TGTGCCAGCAGCTCCCGGGGAAGAGAGACCCAGTACTTC

D gene: TRBD1
clone size: many
V gene: TRBV19
J gene: TRBJ1-1
CDR3 protein: CASSGGQPGEAFF
CDR3 DNA: TGTGCCAGTAGTGGGGGACAGCCCGGAGAAGCTTTCTTT

D gene: NA
clone size: many
V gene: TRBV27
J gene: TRBJ2-3
CDR3 protein: CASSALLSGSGSTDTQYF
CDR3 DNA: TGTGCCAGCAGTGCCCTGCTTTCGGGAAGCGGAAGCACAGATACGCAGTATTTT

D gene: NA
clone size: many
V gene: TRBV6-2/TRBV6-3
J gene: TRBJ1-5
CDR3 protein: CAITRGGTNQPQHF
CDR3 DNA: TGTGCCATCACCCGGGGGGGAACAAATCAGCCCCAGCATTTT

D gene: TRBD1
clone size: few
V gene: TRBV18
J gene: TRBJ2-7
CDR3 protein: CASSDPTGSYEQYF
CDR3 DNA: TGTGCCAGCTCCGACCCGACAGGGTCCTACGAGCAGTACTTC

D gene: NA
clone size: few
V gene: TRBV19
J gene: TRBJ1-5
CDR3 protein: CASSILGLNQPQHF
CDR3 DNA: TGTGCCAGTAGTATACTAGGGCTAAATCAGCCCCAGCATTTT

D gene: NA
clone size: NA
V gene: TRBV20-1
J gene: TRBJ2-3
CDR3 protein: CSARRGHSTDTQYF
CDR3 DNA: TGCAGTGCCCGACGGGGACATAGCACAGATACGCAGTATTTT

D gene: TRBD2
clone size: many
V gene: TRBV15
J gene: TRBJ2-7
CDR3 protein: CATSRGVGTSGYEQYF
CDR3 DNA: TGTGCCACCAGCAGGGGGGTTGGGACTAGCGGTTACGAGCAGTACTTC

D gene: NA
clone size: many
V gene: TRBV12-3/TRBV12-4
J gene: TRBJ2-3
CDR3 protein: CASKGARGLGDTQYF
CDR3 DNA: TGTGCCAGCAAGGGAGCTCGAGGCCTTGGGGATACGCAGTATTTT

D gene: TRBD2
clone size: few
V gene: TRBV20-1
J gene: TRBJ2-1
CDR3 protein: CSANPGLAYNEQFF
CDR3 DNA: TGCAGTGCTAATCCGGGACTAGCGTACAATGAGCAGTTCTTC

D gene: NA
clone size: few
V gene: TRBV30
J gene: TRBJ1-3
CDR3 protein: CAWSVFSGPIYF
CDR3 DNA: TGTGCCTGGAGTGTATTTTCTGGCCCCATATATTTT

D gene: TRBD2
clone size: NA
V gene: TRBV9
J gene: TRBJ2-1
CDR3 protein: CASSDPGTSGINEQFF
CDR3 DNA: TGTGCCAGCAGCGACCCCGGGACTAGCGGGATCAATGAGCAGTTCTTC

D gene: NA
clone size: many
V gene: TRBV20-1
J gene: TRBJ2-1
CDR3 protein: CSARDPSAGPSYNEQFF
CDR3 DNA: TGCAGTGCTAGAGACCCGTCGGCGGGACCGTCCTACAATGAGCAGTTCTTC

D gene: NA
clone size: many
V gene: TRBV3-1
J gene: TRBJ2-3
CDR3 protein: CASSPGWVASTQYF
CDR3 DNA: TGTGCCAGCAGCCCTGGCTGGGTAGCTAGTACGCAGTATTTT

D gene: TRBD2
clone size: many
V gene: TRBV3-1
J gene: TRBJ2-1
CDR3 protein: CASTRSAGVGNEQFF
CDR3 DNA: TGTGCCAGCACCAGGTCAGCGGGAGTGGGTAATGAGCAGTTCTTC

D gene: TRBD1
clone size: NA
V gene: TRBV5-1
J gene: TRBJ2-1
CDR3 protein: CASRERQGYNEQFF
CDR3 DNA: TGCGCCAGCAGGGAACGACAGGGCTACAATGAGCAGTTCTTC

D gene: TRBD1
clone size: many
V gene: TRBV9
J gene: TRBJ2-3
CDR3 protein: CASSPRTGGTDTQYF
CDR3 DNA: TGTGCCAGCAGCCCCCGGACAGGGGGAACAGATACGCAGTATTTT

D gene: TRBD1
clone size: few
V gene: TRBV3-1
J gene: TRBJ1-2
CDR3 protein: CASSPTRTGGYGYTF
CDR3 DNA: TGTGCCAGCAGCCCCACTAGGACAGGGGGCTATGGCTACACCTTC

D gene: NA
clone size: few
V gene: TRBV3-1
J gene: TRBJ2-5
CDR3 protein: CASSQPRGTSKETQYF
CDR3 DNA: TGTGCCAGCAGCCAACCAAGGGGAACTTCCAAAGAGACCCAGTACTTC

D gene: TRBD2
clone size: many
V gene: TRBV19
J gene: TRBJ2-1
CDR3 protein: CASSIKRTSGYNEQFF
CDR3 DNA: TGTGCCAGTAGTATTAAGAGGACTAGCGGATACAATGAGCAGTTCTTC

D gene: TRBD1
clone size: NA
V gene: TRBV20-1
J gene: TRBJ1-1
CDR3 protein: CSARDRRMNTEAFF
CDR3 DNA: TGCAGTGCTAGGGACAGGAGAATGAACACTGAAGCTTTCTTT

D gene: NA
clone size: NA
V gene: TRBV6-1
J gene: TRBJ1-2
CDR3 protein: CASSLRMGGYTF
CDR3 DNA: TGTGCCAGCAGTTTACGAATGGGTGGCTACACCTTC

D gene: NA
clone size: many
V gene: TRBV27
J gene: TRBJ2-1
CDR3 protein: CASSLRGMVDEQFF
CDR3 DNA: TGTGCCAGCAGTTTAAGAGGTATGGTGGATGAGCAGTTCTTC

D gene: NA
clone size: many
V gene: TRBV3-1
J gene: TRBJ2-1
CDR3 protein: CASSQGYEQFF
CDR3 DNA: TGTGCCAGCAGCCAGGGGTATGAGCAGTTCTTC

D gene: NA
clone size: many
V gene: TRBV27
J gene: TRBJ1-1
CDR3 protein: CASSPGTNTEAFF
CDR3 DNA: TGTGCCAGCAGTCCGGGGACGAACACTGAAGCTTTCTTT

D gene: NA
clone size: few
V gene: TRBV19
J gene: TRBJ1-5
CDR3 protein: CASSIERWSSDQPQHF
CDR3 DNA: TGTGCCAGTAGTATCGAACGGTGGTCGTCGGATCAGCCCCAGCATTTT

D gene: NA
clone size: NA
V gene: TRBV30
J gene: TRBJ2-3
CDR3 protein: CAWSGQADTQYF
CDR3 DNA: TGTGCCTGGAGTGGACAGGCAGATACGCAGTATTTT

D gene: NA
clone size: many
V gene: TRBV19
J gene: TRBJ2-3
CDR3 protein: CASSIGPSTDTQYF
CDR3 DNA: TGTGCCAGTAGTATAGGACCTAGCACAGATACGCAGTATTTT

D gene: NA
clone size: many
V gene: TRBV27
J gene: TRBJ2-1
CDR3 protein: CASSPGSPSYNEQFF
CDR3 DNA: TGTGCCAGCAGTCCCGGGAGCCCCTCCTACAATGAGCAGTTCTTC